This T cell receptor (beta chain) emerged from a study of T cells in Graves' hyperthyroidism and ophthalmopathy. Graves' hyperthyroidism is called stable when ophthalmopathy does not progress within 18 months. General study findings and limits: Patients with ophthalmopathy were separated from those with stable hyperthyroidism by a 13 V-J model.

Amplified regions were TCR beta CDR3 sequences from RNA transcripts. First-round RT-PCR with HTBI primers amplified the TCR CDR3 region. TCRdb reprocessed the multiplex PCR reads with MiXCR, giving one entry per CDR3 protein. The sample yields about 360,000 distinct CDR3 sequences, about 13% seen once. The CDR3 has 20 residues. CDR1 and CDR2 (germline): SEHNR, FQNEAQ (reference sequence). J gave up 9 bases and V 0 bases, and 16 bases lay outside the gene matches. This clonotype was seen repeatedly, ten times or more. Its antigen is still unknown. Sequenced: blood. The source is a young woman with Graves' hyperthyroidism. The V gene is TRBV7-9, the J gene TRBJ2-1, with 14 bases lining up with TRBD2. The CDR3 region has the DNA TGTGCCAGCAGCTTAGCCGGGACTAGCGGGGGAGGCGCCCGAGGGGGTGAGCAGTTCTTC. Amino acids: CASSLAGTSGGGARGGEQFF.